This TCR beta chain emerged from a study of shared clonotypes between healthy human individuals. Overall study context: The donors, two women and a few men, were aged 18 to 49.

This CDR3 is built from 12 residues. Germline V CDR1 and CDR2: PRHDT, FYEKMQ (reference sequence). V was pared by 5 bases and J by 2 bases, with 5 bases between. Study outcomes and limitations: Clonotype sharing across donors was expected to vary with sequencing depth. In this cohort, only blood was sampled, and tissue repertoires likely differ.

Note on this clone: The antigen is unknown.

Data came from immunoSEQ multiplex PCR; TCRdb stores just in-frame clones and leaves some out. In the table there are about 480,000 clones, 60% to 80% of which are singletons. V is TRBV13 and J is TRBJ2-3, with unresolved D. This clonotype originated in a woman in her 40s in good health. Some clones in this sample may be carry-over from other donors' samples. The sequenced sample was PBMCs. The CDR3 reads CASSPPTDTQYF. CDR3 sequence (DNA): TGTGCCAGCAGCCCCCCCACAGATACGCAGTATTTT.